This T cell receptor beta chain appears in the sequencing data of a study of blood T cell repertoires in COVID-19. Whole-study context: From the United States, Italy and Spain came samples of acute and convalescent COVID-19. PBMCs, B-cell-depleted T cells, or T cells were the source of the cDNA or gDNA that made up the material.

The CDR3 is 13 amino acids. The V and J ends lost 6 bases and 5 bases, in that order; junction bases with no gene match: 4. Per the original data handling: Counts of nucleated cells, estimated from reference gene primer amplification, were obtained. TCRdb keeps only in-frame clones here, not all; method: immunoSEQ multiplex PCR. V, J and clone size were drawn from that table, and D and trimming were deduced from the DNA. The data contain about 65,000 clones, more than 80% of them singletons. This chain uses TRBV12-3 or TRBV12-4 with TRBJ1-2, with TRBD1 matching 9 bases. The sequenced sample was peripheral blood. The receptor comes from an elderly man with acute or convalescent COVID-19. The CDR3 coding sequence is TGTGCCAGCAGCCGGGACAGGGCTTATGGCTACACCTTC. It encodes CASSRDRAYGYTF.